Following are 31 T cell receptor beta chains from one sample sequenced in a study of T cell responses to AZD1222 COVID-19 vaccine. Assay: immunoSEQ multiplex PCR; the TCRdb copy retains only in-frame clones and omits some. The table shows about 120,000 clones, with around 92% occurring only once. The material sequenced was peripheral blood, taken on day 0 of AZD1222 vaccination. Receptors were obtained from an adult in good health.

The chain is built from TRBV2 and TRBJ2-7; 9 nucleotides agree with TRBD2. V shed 4 bases and J 2 bases; nucleotides not matched to a gene: 6. The CDR3 contains 15 residues. Germline values: CDR1 SNHLY, CDR2 FYNNEI. The CDR3 loop reads CASSAGTSFTYEQYF. The CDR3, as DNA: TGTGCCAGCAGTGCAGGGACTAGCTTCACCTACGAGCAGTACTTC.

The CDR3 reads CASSPPWGTTDTQYF. DNA of the CDR3: TGTGCCAGCTCACCACCGTGGGGCACCACAGATACGCAGTATTTT. The gene calls are TRBV18 and TRBJ2-3, with D perhaps matching TRBD1 (5 bases). The CDR3 consists of 15 residues. The germline V and J ends were trimmed by 0 bases and 2 bases, with 9 bases remaining between them. Looked up from germline, CDR1 is KGHSH and CDR2 is LQKENI.

The V gene is TRBV28, the J gene TRBJ2-7; D gene unclear. This CDR3 has 14 amino acids. Trimming took 4 bases from V and 2 from J, leaving 12 bases between them. Germline values: CDR1 MDHEN, CDR2 SYDVKM. The CDR3 loop reads CASSSRPRAYEQYF. The CDR3 bases are TGTGCCAGCAGTTCCCGACCCAGAGCCTACGAGCAGTACTTC.

The genes are TRBV27 and TRBJ1-6; 11 nucleotides agree with TRBD1. There are 16 residues in the CDR3. After removal of 5 bases from V and 8 bases from J, the junction contained 8 bases not matched to a gene. Germline V gives CDR1 MNHEY, CDR2 SMNVEV (reference sequence). CDR3 residues: CASSPGQGAHYSPLHF. The CDR3 region has the DNA TGTGCCAGCAGTCCCGGACAGGGGGCGCATTATTCACCCCTCCACTTT.

The chain has TRBV5-1 and TRBJ2-7; TRBD2 is a possible D gene (6 bases). With 0 bases removed from V and 5 bases from J, the gap between germline ends came to 12 bases. Germline CDR1 SGHRS, CDR2 YFSETQ. The CDR3 sequence is 14 residues long. Here the CDR3 DNA reads TGCGCCAGCAGCTTGGGCGGGACGCAACACGAGCAGTACTTC. Its protein product is CASSLGGTQHEQYF.

This clone was seen once. The chain combines TRBV24-1 with TRBJ1-1, with 7 bases identical to TRBD1. Trimming took 8 bases from V and 0 from J; bases not matched to a gene: 5. Germline CDR1 and CDR2: KGHDR and SFDVKD. This CDR3 has 14 amino acids. The CDR3 sequence: CATTRQGMNTEAFF. In nucleotides, the CDR3 is TGTGCCACCACTAGACAGGGCATGAACACTGAAGCTTTCTTT.

V usage is TRBV2 and J usage is TRBJ1-2; D ambiguous. Germline CDR1 reads SNHLY; CDR2 reads FYNNEI. Trimming shortened V by 0 bases and J by 9 bases, and 14 bases separated the two germline ends. This CDR3 region has 14 residues. In DNA form, the CDR3 reads TGTGCCAGCAGTGAAGCGCGAGCGGGGTGGAGCTACACCTTC. Translation: CASSEARAGWSYTF.

This clone occurred once. The genes are TRBV28 and TRBJ2-3, with D possibly being TRBD1 or TRBD2 (6 bases each). V shed 3 bases and J shed 4 bases, with 17 bases lying between them. Germline CDR1 reads MDHEN; CDR2 reads SYDVKM. The CDR3 extends over 16 amino acids. The CDR3 bases are TGTGCCAGCAGTTTCCGGGGGCGGATTAGGGCAGATACGCAGTATTTT. Protein: CASSFRGRIRADTQYF.

This clone turned up a few times. The chain uses TRBV7-2 and TRBJ2-7, with TRBD2 matching over 8 bases. The CDR3 extends over 16 amino acids. Germline V lookup: CDR1 SGHTA, CDR2 FQGNSA. Unmatched junction bases numbered 12, after V lost 5 bases and J lost 3 bases. CDR3 protein: CASSPQLRGGGYEQYF. CDR3 sequence (DNA): TGTGCCAGCAGCCCCCAACTCCGGGGGGGCGGCTACGAGCAGTACTTC.

This sequence joins TRBV24-1 and TRBJ1-3; 8 positions match TRBD1. The CDR3 spans 20 residues. Trimming at V came to 4 bases and at J to 0 bases, leaving 16 bases not matched to a gene. Germline assignment: CDR1 KGHDR and CDR2 SFDVKD. CDR3 nucleotides: TGTGCCACCAGTGAAACCCACTTTCCGGGACAGGAGCTCTCTGGAAACACCATATATTTT. It specifies CATSETHFPGQELSGNTIYF.

To note about this clone: Different DNA sequences within this sample yield the same CDR3. This chain uses TRBV9 with TRBJ2-3; D remains ambiguous. CDR1 and CDR2 from the germline V gene are SGDLS and YYNGEE. V dropped 0 bases and J dropped 1 base, with 3 bases sitting between them. The CDR3 totals 13 residues. The CDR3 protein is CASSVVGTDTQYF. In DNA form, the CDR3 reads TGTGCCAGCAGCGTAGTGGGCACAGATACGCAGTATTTT.

The genes are TRBV3-1 (or the pseudogene TRBV3-2) and TRBJ2-6, with TRBD1 as a possible D gene (5 bases). Germline V CDR1 and CDR2: LGHDT, YNNKEL (reference sequence). The CDR3 contains 14 residues. The V end was cut by 3 bases, the J end by 2 bases, with 5 bases between. CDR3 in amino acids: CASSHRAGANVLTF. CDR3 nucleotide sequence: TGTGCCAGCAGCCACAGGGCTGGGGCCAACGTCCTGACTTTC.

This clone was recorded only once. The V and J genes are TRBV30 and TRBJ1-2; possibly TRBD1 for D (6 bases). V lost 4 bases and J lost 2, with 8 bases in between. The CDR3 length is 12 residues. The V gene's germline CDR1 is GTSNPN and CDR2 SVGIG (reference sequence). DNA of the CDR3: TGTGCCTGGAACGGACAGAACTATGGCTACACCTTC. The encoded protein is CAWNGQNYGYTF.

The chain combines TRBV18 with TRBJ2-5; 13 bases fit TRBD2. Germline trimming cut 5 bases from V and 5 bases from J; bases unmatched to any gene: 8. The germline gives CDR1 KGHSH, CDR2 LQKENI. There are 16 residues in the CDR3. As DNA, the CDR3 is TGTGCCAGCTCAATGAGGACTAGCGGGAGCGGGGAGACCCAGTACTTC. It is translated as CASSMRTSGSGETQYF.

V and J are TRBV5-1 and TRBJ1-1; D may be TRBD1 (5 bases). Trimming took off 0 bases at V and 1 base at J, with 16 bases between the two ends. The CDR3 sequence is 17 residues long. Germline V gene sequence: CDR1 SGHRS, CDR2 YFSETQ. Written as DNA, the CDR3 is TGCGCCAGCAGCTTGGTCGATTCGGCAGGGAAGAACACTGAAGCTTTCTTT. Its protein is CASSLVDSAGKNTEAFF.

The rearrangement links TRBV5-1 to TRBJ2-2; D ambiguous. The CDR3 runs to 14 residues. The germline V and J ends were trimmed by 0 bases and 4 bases, with 7 bases remaining between them. CDR1 SGHRS and CDR2 YFSETQ come from the germline V gene. CDR3 in DNA: TGCGCCAGCAGCTTGGGACGGATCACCGGGGAGCTGTTTTTT. This gives the protein CASSLGRITGELFF.

J is TRBJ1-5 and V is TRBV2; no clear D gene. Germline V gene lookup returns CDR1 SNHLY and CDR2 FYNNEI. The CDR3 extends over 16 amino acids. V was trimmed by 5 bases and J by 0 bases, leaving 14 bases between them. In DNA, the CDR3 is TGTGCCAGCAGTCCCGCCAGACACTATAGCAATCAGCCCCAGCATTTT. The encoded protein is CASSPARHYSNQPQHF.

The rearrangement joins TRBV19 to TRBJ1-3; 9 bases are a match to TRBD1. The ends lost 5 bases at V and 3 bases at J; junction bases unmatched: 11. Germline V CDR1 and CDR2: LNHDA, SQIVND (reference sequence). This CDR3 has 17 amino acids. CDR3 DNA sequence: TGTGCCAGTAGTCGCCGACCCTGGACAGGGGTTGGAAACACCATATATTTT. Translation: CASSRRPWTGVGNTIYF. The variable domain in full, completed from reference TRBV19 and TRBJ1-3, reads DGGITQSPKYLFRKEGQNVTLSCEQNLNHDAMYWYRQDPGQGLRLIYYSQIVNDFQKGDIAEGYSVSREKKESFPLTVTSAQKNPTAFYLCASSRRPWTGVGNTIYFGEGSWLTVV.

The chain couples TRBV12-3 or TRBV12-4 to TRBJ2-7; no firm D call. The V end was cut by 2 bases, the J end by 4 bases, with 9 bases between. The CDR3 spans 13 residues. CDR3 residues: CASSLPPLYEQYF. In DNA form, the CDR3 reads TGTGCCAGCAGTTTACCTCCCCTGTACGAGCAGTACTTC.

The gene calls are TRBV28 and TRBJ1-2, with D uncertain. This CDR3 is built from 12 residues. Trimming removed 1 base at V and 1 base at J, with 1 base between. CDR1 is MDHEN and CDR2 is SYDVKM in the germline V gene. The CDR3 nucleotides are TGTGCCAGCAGTTTATTTAACTATGGCTACACCTTC. Translated: CASSLFNYGYTF.

The chain couples TRBV7-9 to TRBJ2-1, with 7 bases lining up with TRBD2. Per germline, CDR1 SEHNR and CDR2 FQNEAQ (reference sequence). CDR3 size: 13 residues. The junction had 7 bases not matched to a gene; V was cut back by 8 bases and J by 6 bases. This CDR3 reads CASPSGGGNEQFF. The DNA of the CDR3 is TGTGCCAGCCCTAGCGGAGGCGGCAATGAGCAGTTCTTC.

V usage is TRBV5-5 and J usage is TRBJ2-7, with D tentatively TRBD2 (6 bases). This CDR3 has 16 amino acids. Trimming removed 5 bases from V and 3 bases from J, with 21 bases in between. Germline CDR1 reads SGHKS; CDR2 reads YYEKEE (reference sequence). CDR3 protein: CASRPPGRDSNYEQYF. For the CDR3, the DNA is TGTGCCAGCAGGCCCCCAGGACGGGACTCTAACTACGAGCAGTACTTC.

The chain joins TRBV15 to TRBJ2-7; 7 nucleotides line up with TRBD2. Per germline, CDR1 LNHNV and CDR2 YYDKDF (reference sequence). This CDR3 has 12 residues. The V segment lost 6 bases and the J segment 3 bases; nucleotides outside the gene matches: 2. The CDR3: CATSASGYEQYF. In nucleotides, the CDR3 is TGTGCCACCAGTGCTAGCGGCTACGAGCAGTACTTC.

This sequence joins TRBV7-8 and TRBJ2-2; 7 nucleotides line up with TRBD1. With V trimmed by 5 bases and J by 5 bases, 8 bases remained unmatched. From germline, CDR1 is SGHVS and CDR2 FQNEAQ. The CDR3 sequence is 15 residues long. The CDR3 region has the DNA TGTGCCAGCAGCCAAACAGGGGCGTGGACCGGGGAGCTGTTTTTT. This translates into CASSQTGAWTGELFF. The whole variable domain, remainder taken from reference TRBV7-8 and TRBJ2-2, is GAGVSQSPRYKVAKRGQDVALRCDPISGHVSLFWYQQALGQGPEFLTYFQNEAQLDKSGLPSDRFFAERPEGSVSTLKIQRTQQEDSAVYLCASSQTGAWTGELFFGEGSRLTVL.

This clone was recorded only once. The chain has TRBV5-1 and TRBJ2-3; 12 bases fit TRBD2. Germline lookup yields CDR1 SGHRS and CDR2 YFSETQ. This CDR3 has 16 amino acids. V was clipped by 5 bases and J by 4 bases; unmatched bases: 8. The CDR3 DNA sequence: TGCGCCAGCAGGGCCTCTAGCGGGGGGGCCGCAGATACGCAGTATTTT. Protein: CASRASSGGAADTQYF.

The V and J genes are TRBV2 and TRBJ1-2; possibly TRBD1 for D (5 bases). The germline V gene has CDR1 SNHLY and CDR2 FYNNEI. The V gene lost 7 bases and the J gene lost 8 bases, with 17 bases spanning the gap. This CDR3 has 13 amino acids. CDR3 nucleotide sequence: TGTGCCAGCAAAATAACGCTTCGGGGCGGCTACACCTTC. Its protein product is CASKITLRGGYTF. Full variable domain (remainder filled in from reference TRBV2 and TRBJ1-2): EPEVTQTPSHQVTQMGQEVILRCVPISNHLYFYWYRQILGQKVEFLVSFYNNEISEKSEIFDDQFSVERPDGSNFTLKIRSTKLEDSAMYFCASKITLRGGYTFGSGTRLTVV.

The rearrangement uses TRBV5-8 and TRBJ2-7; TRBD2 matches 8 bases. This CDR3 has 15 amino acids. Germline V gene sequence: CDR1 SGHTS, CDR2 YDEGEE. Trimming cost V 4 bases and J 0 bases; bases outside gene matches: 6. In nucleotides, the CDR3 is TGTGCCAGCAGCCAAGGGACTAGGAGCTCCTACGAGCAGTACTTC. Translating gives CASSQGTRSSYEQYF.

V and J are TRBV19 and TRBJ1-1, with D hard to call. Germline loops: CDR1 LNHDA, CDR2 SQIVND (reference sequence). The V gene lost 7 bases and the J gene lost 5 bases, with 14 bases spanning the gap. There are 13 residues in the CDR3. The CDR3 DNA reads TGTGCCAGTATCCGTAAGGCCTCTACTGAAGCTTTCTTT. Its translation: CASIRKASTEAFF.

Written as DNA, the CDR3 is TGTGCCAGCAGCCAGGGACTTACCACCGGGGAGCTGTTTTTT. Amino acid sequence: CASSQGLTTGELFF. The V gene is TRBV5-4, the J gene TRBJ2-2; a weak D match, TRBD2 (6 bases). The CDR3 spans 14 residues. Trimming took off 4 bases at V and 4 bases at J, with 11 bases between the two ends. The germline CDR1 and CDR2 sequences are SGHNT and YYREEE (reference sequence).

This sequence joins TRBV6-5 and TRBJ1-1; possible D gene TRBD1, 5 bases. V lost 7 bases, J lost 0 bases, and 12 bases lay in between. The CDR3 has 14 amino acids. The germline CDR1 and CDR2 sequences are MNHEY and SVGAGI. CDR3 nucleotide sequence: TGTGCCAGCAAGAAGGGGATCATGAACACTGAAGCTTTCTTT. Its translation: CASKKGIMNTEAFF.

The sample holds one count of this clone. V is TRBV2 and J is TRBJ2-1, with D perhaps being TRBD1 or TRBD2 (6 bases each). Looked up from germline, CDR1 is SNHLY and CDR2 is FYNNEI. The CDR3 loop spans 15 amino acids. The V gene lost 4 bases and the J gene lost 2 bases, with 12 bases spanning the gap. CDR3 in DNA: TGTGCCAGCAGTGTTGAGGGGGGACCCTACAATGAGCAGTTCTTC. This translates into CASSVEGGPYNEQFF.